The 15 T cell receptor beta chains below all came from one sample that was sequenced in a study of cytomegalovirus exposure and HLA in healthy donors. Libraries were prepared by immunoSEQ multiplex PCR; TCRdb keeps only in-frame clonotypes and omits some of them. The repertoire holds a few hundred thousand clones, roughly 84% seen once, with approximately 12% in the top ten. The sequenced material came from PBMCs. These receptor sequences come from a man aged 18-30 years in good health and CMV-seropositive.

The chain uses TRBV6-5 and TRBJ2-2; perhaps TRBD2 as D (6 bases). Germline V gives CDR1 MNHEY, CDR2 SVGAGI. The V end lost 0 bases, the J end lost 5 bases, and 13 bases lay between the germline ends. CDR3 length equals 16 residues. CDR3 coding DNA: TGTGCCAGCAGTTACTCGACCGGGAGAGGAACCGGGGAGCTGTTTTTT. It encodes CASSYSTGRGTGELFF.

The chain couples TRBV6-5 to TRBJ2-1; D perhaps matches TRBD1 (6 bases). The V and J ends lost 0 bases and 3 bases respectively, with 9 bases between them. CDR1 and CDR2 (germline): MNHEY, SVGAGI. This CDR3 is 15 amino acids long. CDR3 in amino acids: CASSYSAGVYNEQFF. CDR3 sequence (DNA): TGTGCCAGCAGTTACTCGGCAGGGGTCTACAATGAGCAGTTCTTC.

The chain recombines TRBV5-6 with TRBJ1-1; unclear D gene. Germline lookup yields CDR1 SGHDT and CDR2 YYEEEE. The CDR3 sequence is 13 residues long. Trimming took off 4 bases at V and 4 bases at J, with 11 bases between the two ends. The chain's CDR3 is CASSLPQATEAFF. The CDR3 DNA follows: TGTGCCAGCAGCCTCCCCCAGGCCACTGAAGCTTTCTTT. The full variable domain, with the rest looked up from reference TRBV5-6 and TRBJ1-1, is DAGVTQSPTHLIKTRGQQVTLRCSPKSGHDTVSWYQQALGQGPQFIFQYYEEEERQRGNFPDRFSGHQFPNYSSELNVNALLLGDSALYLCASSLPQATEAFFGQGTRLTVV.

This clone was seen only once. The V call is TRBV15, the J call TRBJ1-4; the D is unclear. The germline gives CDR1 LNHNV, CDR2 YYDKDF (reference sequence). The CDR3 has 14 amino acids. The V end lost 3 bases, the J end lost 8 bases, and 13 bases lay between the germline ends. The CDR3 DNA reads TGTGCCACCAGCAGTACCATGAACGGGGAAAAACTGTTTTTT. Amino acid sequence: CATSSTMNGEKLFF.

The CDR3 region is CASSLGRGAQPQHF. For the CDR3, the DNA is TGTGCCAGCAGCTTAGGTAGGGGGGCCCAGCCCCAGCATTTT. The chain combines TRBV13 with TRBJ1-5; weak D call: TRBD1 (6 bases). The CDR3 is 14 residues long. The V and J ends lost 0 bases and 7 bases respectively, with 10 bases between them. Germline V gene sequence: CDR1 PRHDT, CDR2 FYEKMQ (reference sequence).

The chain has TRBV2 and TRBJ2-6; D ambiguous. Germline loops: CDR1 SNHLY, CDR2 FYNNEI. V was trimmed by 5 bases and J by 4 bases, leaving 21 bases between them. The CDR3 loop spans 18 amino acids. CDR3 sequence: CASSLRFPSTVGANVLTF. CDR3 sequence (DNA): TGTGCCAGCAGTCTCCGGTTCCCCTCCACCGTCGGGGCCAACGTCCTGACTTTC.

This chain connects TRBV18 to TRBJ2-2; D is uncertain. The CDR3 has 12 residues. V was shortened by 4 bases and J by 5 bases, with 5 bases between the two germline ends. Germline CDR1 is KGHSH and CDR2 is LQKENI. DNA of the CDR3: TGTGCCAGCTCACGGGGTACCGGGGAGCTGTTTTTT. This sequence encodes CASSRGTGELFF. The whole variable domain, filled in from reference TRBV18 and TRBJ2-2, reads NAGVMQNPRHLVRRRGQEARLRCSPMKGHSHVYWYRQLPEEGLKFMVYLQKENIIDESGMPKERFSAEFPKEGPSILRIQQVVRGDSAAYFCASSRGTGELFFGEGSRLTVL.

This chain links TRBV7-9 with TRBJ2-2; D might be TRBD1 (6 bases). The germline CDR1 and CDR2 sequences are SEHNR and FQNEAQ (reference sequence). Trimming took 1 base from V and 0 from J, leaving 15 bases between them. This CDR3 has 18 amino acids. The CDR3 is CASSLEGGTVPNTGELFF. The DNA for the CDR3 is TGTGCCAGCAGCTTAGAAGGGGGTACGGTACCGAACACCGGGGAGCTGTTTTTT.

The V call is TRBV6-1, the J call TRBJ1-2; D is unresolved. This CDR3 has 15 residues. Germline assignment: CDR1 MNHNS and CDR2 SASEGT. The V gene lost 4 bases and the J gene lost 2 bases, with 14 bases spanning the gap. The CDR3 reads CASSGGKAGNYGYTF. In DNA, the CDR3 is TGTGCCAGCAGTGGCGGCAAGGCCGGGAACTATGGCTACACCTTC.

The V call is TRBV5-1, the J call TRBJ1-5; 11 bases align to TRBD1. Trimming at V came to 6 bases and at J to 11 bases, leaving 10 bases not matched to a gene. The CDR3 covers 14 residues. In germline, CDR1 is SGHRS, CDR2 YFSETQ. This chain's CDR3 is CASIVGQGAKAQHF. The DNA of the CDR3 is TGCGCCAGCATCGTTGGACAGGGGGCGAAGGCCCAGCATTTT.

This clone occurred a few times. J is TRBJ1-5 and V is TRBV2; tentatively, D is TRBD1 (6 bases). The germline CDR1 and CDR2 sequences are SNHLY and FYNNEI. This CDR3 contains 13 residues. V gave up 5 bases and J gave up 7 bases, with 12 bases separating them. The CDR3 DNA follows: TGTGCCAGCAGTCAACAGGGAGAGCAGCCCCAGCATTTT. Translation gives CASSQQGEQPQHF.

The table lists this clone with a count of one. The chain links TRBV4-2 to TRBJ2-5, with TRBD2 identical over 10 bases. V lost 3 bases and J lost 5; bases outside the gene matches: 15. The CDR3 covers 18 residues. The germline CDR1 and CDR2 sequences are LGHNA and YNFKEQ. The CDR3 loop reads CASSQALGLAGEWETQYF. The CDR3 DNA reads as TGTGCCAGCAGCCAGGCTTTGGGGCTAGCGGGAGAATGGGAGACCCAGTACTTC.

Comment on this clone: In the same sample, other DNA sequences code for this CDR3. The V and J genes are TRBV2 and TRBJ1-2; 7 bases are a match to TRBD1. This CDR3 is 13 amino acids long. Germline V CDR1 and CDR2: SNHLY, FYNNEI. Trimming removed 6 bases from V and 3 bases from J; junction bases left unmatched: 4. The CDR3 spells CASSETGDYGYTF. The CDR3, as DNA: TGTGCCAGCAGCGAAACAGGGGACTATGGCTACACCTTC.

V usage is TRBV28 and J usage is TRBJ1-1, with a possible D match to TRBD1 (5 bases). This CDR3 contains 15 residues. The germline V gene encodes CDR1 MDHEN and CDR2 SYDVKM. V shed 4 bases and J shed 7 bases, with 19 bases lying between them. The CDR3 here is CASSSPRGTHGEAFF. The CDR3 DNA reads as TGTGCCAGCAGTTCACCCCGAGGGACCCATGGTGAAGCTTTCTTT.

The chain couples TRBV6-4 to TRBJ2-1; D is uncertain. This CDR3 is built from 14 residues. Germline values: CDR1 MRHNA, CDR2 SNTAGT. V lost 4 bases and J lost 8, with 15 bases in between. The CDR3 region is CASSVVLHGDEQFF. As DNA, the CDR3 is TGTGCCAGCAGTGTGGTCCTTCACGGCGATGAGCAGTTCTTC.